The 5 T cell receptor beta chains listed next were all sequenced from one sample in a study of tumor and adjacent non-tumor tissue in lung cancer. Three rounds of nested PCR, following a modified ARM-PCR protocol, produced the TCRbeta library. MiXCR, applied by TCRdb to the multiplex PCR reads, yields one record per CDR3 protein. Among fewer than 130,000 distinct CDR3 sequences listed, roughly 84% were seen once. RNA was extracted from bulk tissue without any cell sorting. The sample taken for sequencing was lung tumor tissue. Receptors were obtained from a man in his sixties or seventies with non-small cell lung cancer.

In this sample, this clonotype turned up many times. This rearrangement joins TRBV6-1 to TRBJ2-1; maybe TRBD2 (6 bases). The germline V gene has CDR1 MNHNS and CDR2 SASEGT. The CDR3 loop spans 12 amino acids. V was clipped by 5 bases and J by 7 bases, with 9 bases between them. For the CDR3, the DNA is TGTGCCAGCAGTCTTAGCGGAAATGAGCAGTTCTTC. Its translation is CASSLSGNEQFF.

To note about this clonotype: One junction end disagrees with the germline gene, perhaps due to a read error. V and J are TRBV6-2 or TRBV6-3 and TRBJ2-1; no clear D. CDR3 size: 13 residues. Looked up from germline, CDR1 is MNHEY and CDR2 is SVGEGT. This CDR3 reads CACNRGGYNEQFF. The CDR3 region has the DNA TGTGCCTGCAACAGAGGTGGTTACAATGAACAGTTCTTC.

The genes are TRBV6-2 or TRBV6-3 and TRBJ2-1; 7 bases match TRBD2. Trimming removed 5 bases from V and 7 bases from J; junction bases left unmatched: 11. This CDR3 region has 15 residues. Germline V lookup: CDR1 MNHEY, CDR2 SVGEGT. The CDR3 nucleotides read TGTGCCAGCAGTCCTGGACTAGGCAGTACGAATGAGCAGTTCTTC. Residues: CASSPGLGSTNEQFF.

Notes on this clonotype: At one end, the junction sequence differs from germline, possibly due to a read error. The chain combines TRBV20-1 with TRBJ1-2; D not resolved. The CDR3 runs 15 residues. CDR1 and CDR2 (germline): DFQATT, SNEGSKA (reference sequence). Here the CDR3 DNA reads TGCAGTACTACGCTTGAATACTTCGGGTACTATGGCTACATCTTC. As protein: CSTTLEYFGYYGYIF.

Comment on this clonotype: At one of its ends the junction is not consistent with the germline gene, which may arise from a read error. The CDR3 DNA sequence: TGTGCTAGTGCTTTTGACAGGAGTCAGCCTCAGCATTTT. Translated, it gives CASAFDRSQPQHF. The V gene is TRBV12-5, the J gene TRBJ1-5, with a tentative D call TRBD1 (6 bases). The germline V gene has CDR1 LGHNT and CDR2 FRNRAP. The CDR3 runs 13 residues.